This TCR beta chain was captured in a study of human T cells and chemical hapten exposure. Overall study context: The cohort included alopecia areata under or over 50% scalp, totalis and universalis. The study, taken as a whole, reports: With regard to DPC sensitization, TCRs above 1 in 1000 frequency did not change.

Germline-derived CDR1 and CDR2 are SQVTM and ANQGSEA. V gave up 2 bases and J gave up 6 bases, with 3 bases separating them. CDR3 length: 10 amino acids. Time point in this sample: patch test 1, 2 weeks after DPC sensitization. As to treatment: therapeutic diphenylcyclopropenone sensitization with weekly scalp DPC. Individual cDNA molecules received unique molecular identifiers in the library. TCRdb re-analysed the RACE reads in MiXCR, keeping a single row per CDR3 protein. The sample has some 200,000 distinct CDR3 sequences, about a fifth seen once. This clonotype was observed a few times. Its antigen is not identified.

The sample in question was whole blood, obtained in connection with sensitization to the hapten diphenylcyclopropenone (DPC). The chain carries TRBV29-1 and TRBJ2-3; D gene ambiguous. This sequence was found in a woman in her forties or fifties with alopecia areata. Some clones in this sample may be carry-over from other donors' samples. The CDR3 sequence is CSVERDTQYF. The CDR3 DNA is TGCAGCGTTGAACGGGATACGCAGTATTTT.